Below, 15 T cell receptor beta chains from the same sample are listed, as sequenced in a study of cytomegalovirus exposure and HLA in healthy donors. This PCR relied on a set of 60 Vbeta primers and 13 Jbeta primers. The assay was immunoSEQ multiplex PCR, and TCRdb's table has in-frame clones only and misses some. The data contain 200,000 to 250,000 clones, around 85% of them singletons. The sequencing input was PBMCs. These receptors originate from a human donor in good health.

The chain uses TRBV6-6 and TRBJ2-2; D unclear. Between the trimmed V and J ends, which lost 5 bases and 4 bases, there was a span of 5 bases. This CDR3 spans 12 amino acids. Per germline, CDR1 MNHNY and CDR2 SVGAGI (reference sequence). CDR3 DNA sequence: TGTGCCAGCAGTCGGGTCACCGGGGAGCTGTTTTTT. Amino acid sequence: CASSRVTGELFF.

This sequence joins TRBV10-3 and TRBJ1-1, with D tentatively TRBD1 (6 bases). With 4 bases removed from V and 8 bases from J, the gap between germline ends came to 11 bases. CDR3 length: 12 amino acids. Germline CDR1 is ENHRY and CDR2 is SYGVKD. The CDR3 DNA reads as TGTGCCATCAGTGCCGACAGGTTCGAAGCTTTCTTT. It is translated as CAISADRFEAFF.

The count of this clone is one. The J gene is TRBJ2-3, the V gene TRBV7-9; tentatively, D is TRBD2 (5 bases). The CDR3 runs to 15 residues. V was shortened by 1 base and J by 6 bases, with 14 bases between the two germline ends. Germline CDR1 is SEHNR and CDR2 is FQNEAQ (reference sequence). The CDR3 DNA reads as TGTGCCAGCAGCTTAGGACGCGGCCCGGGGGATACGCAGTATTTT. Translation gives CASSLGRGPGDTQYF.

In this sample, this clone turned up a few times. The chain carries TRBV10-3 and TRBJ1-1, with a possible D match to TRBD1 (6 bases). The CDR3 covers 14 residues. Trimming pared 6 bases from V and 4 bases from J, leaving 15 bases between. Germline V gives CDR1 ENHRY, CDR2 SYGVKD. CDR3 nucleotide sequence: TGTGCCATCAGACACGAAACAGGGATCACTGAAGCTTTCTTT. It codes for CAIRHETGITEAFF.

This clone was seen a handful of times. V is TRBV30 and J is TRBJ2-5, with 10 bases identical to TRBD2. Germline loops: CDR1 GTSNPN, CDR2 SVGIG (reference sequence). This CDR3 is built from 15 residues. The junction had 15 bases not matched to a gene; V was cut back by 8 bases and J by 6 bases. The CDR3 is CAGSLAGDNQQTQYF. For the CDR3, the DNA is TGTGCCGGATCCCTAGCGGGAGATAATCAGCAGACCCAGTACTTC. The full variable domain, rest sourced from reference TRBV30 and TRBJ2-5, is SQTIHQWPATLVQPVGSPLSLECTVEGTSNPNLYWYRQAAGRGLQLLFYSVGIGQISSEVPQNLSASRPQDRQFILSSKKLLLSDSGFYLCAGSLAGDNQQTQYFGPGTRLLVL.

The J gene is TRBJ2-2, the V gene TRBV27; 7 bases line up with TRBD1. V shed 3 bases and J 5 bases; nucleotides not matched to a gene: 3. Looked up from germline, CDR1 is MNHEY and CDR2 is SMNVEV (reference sequence). CDR3 length: 14 amino acids. CDR3 protein: CASSFTGATGELFF. CDR3 nucleotide sequence: TGTGCCAGCAGTTTCACAGGGGCGACCGGGGAGCTGTTTTTT.

The V and J genes are TRBV7-6 and TRBJ1-1, with TRBD1 matching over 7 bases. The CDR3 loop spans 13 amino acids. Trimming took 2 bases from V and 6 from J; bases not matched to a gene: 3. Germline V lookup: CDR1 SGHVS, CDR2 FNYEAQ. In DNA form, the CDR3 reads TGTGCCAGCAGCTTAACCAGGGGGGCTGAAGCTTTCTTT. It translates to CASSLTRGAEAFF.

The chain carries TRBV2 and TRBJ2-2; 8 positions agree with TRBD1. This CDR3 spans 15 amino acids. Germline loops: CDR1 SNHLY, CDR2 FYNNEI. V gave up 4 bases and J gave up 7 bases; unmatched junction bases: 8. Here the CDR3 DNA reads TGTGCCAGCAGTGGGCAGGGGGCGCGTATCGGGGAGCTGTTTTTT. It encodes CASSGQGARIGELFF.

The genes are TRBV27 and TRBJ1-1; D ambiguous. CDR3 length: 14 residues. CDR1 and CDR2 from the germline V gene are MNHEY and SMNVEV (reference sequence). Trimming pared 0 bases from V and 5 bases from J, leaving 10 bases between. This CDR3 is CASSLSVESTEAFF. The CDR3 region has the DNA TGTGCCAGCAGTTTATCGGTAGAGTCGACTGAAGCTTTCTTT.

This clone has a handful of counts. The CDR3 loop is CASSRQGTVSGANVLTF. The CDR3 bases are TGTGCCAGTAGTAGACAGGGTACTGTATCTGGGGCCAACGTCCTGACTTTC. The genes are TRBV19 and TRBJ2-6, with 7 bases identical to TRBD1. The CDR3 length is 17 residues. Germline loops: CDR1 LNHDA, CDR2 SQIVND (reference sequence). J lost 1 base, V lost 4 bases, and 7 bases had no gene match.

This clone has only one observation. The chain uses TRBV7-9 and TRBJ2-1; TRBD2 matches at 11 bases. Germline lookup yields CDR1 SEHNR and CDR2 FQNEAQ (reference sequence). The CDR3 has 16 amino acids. Unmatched junction bases numbered 10, after V lost 5 bases and J lost 7 bases. The CDR3 DNA is TGTGCCAGCAGCGTGTCCGGGACTAGCGGATGGAATGAGCAGTTCTTC. It codes for CASSVSGTSGWNEQFF.

The rearrangement uses TRBV28 and TRBJ2-7; D ambiguous. This CDR3 has 15 residues. Trimming left V 1 base short and J 4 bases short, with 14 bases between. The germline V gene has CDR1 MDHEN and CDR2 SYDVKM. CDR3 amino acids: CASSLSSAGPYEQYF. The CDR3 DNA reads as TGTGCCAGCAGTTTATCCTCTGCAGGCCCGTACGAGCAGTACTTC.

The chain recombines TRBV6-5 with TRBJ1-2; 7 bases line up with TRBD1. Unmatched junction bases numbered 4, after V lost 6 bases and J lost 0 bases. Germline V gene sequence: CDR1 MNHEY, CDR2 SVGAGI. The CDR3 spans 14 residues. The CDR3 bases are TGTGCCAGCAGCCCGGGACAGTCTAACTATGGCTACACCTTC. Its protein product is CASSPGQSNYGYTF.

V gene TRBV7-9 combines with J gene TRBJ1-4; D gene uncertain. V lost 5 bases and J 4 bases, leaving 17 bases between the germline ends. The CDR3 runs 16 residues. Germline values: CDR1 SEHNR, CDR2 FQNEAQ (reference sequence). The CDR3 DNA reads TGTGCCAGCAGCCTAAGGCGTATTGGGAGTAATGAAAAACTGTTTTTT. This translates into CASSLRRIGSNEKLFF.

The chain combines TRBV6-1 with TRBJ1-1; a weak D match, TRBD1 (5 bases). In germline, CDR1 is MNHNS, CDR2 SASEGT. This CDR3 has 13 amino acids. Deletions cut 6 bases from V and 7 bases from J, with 15 bases between. The CDR3 bases are TGTGCCAGCAGGACAGTCCTCGCTAGTGAAGCTTTCTTT. Protein: CASRTVLASEAFF.